This T cell receptor beta chain was recorded in a study of response to subunit inactivated influenza vaccine. The study's findings and limits: Only a handful of new T cells, the authors suggested, are recruited with each seasonal influenza vaccination.

This CDR3 has 12 residues. V lost 4 bases, J lost 8 bases, and 8 bases lay in between. TCRdb redid the calling of the RT-PCR reads with MiXCR, one entry per CDR3 protein. The data hold about 500,000 distinct CDR3 sequences, with more than 7% observed a single time. To note about this clonotype: Its antigen remains unknown.

The sample in question was PBMCs from blood, obtained less than 30 months after vaccination. The chain couples TRBV12-3 or TRBV12-4 to TRBJ1-4; D is possibly TRBD1 (5 bases). The clonotype originates from a man in his fifties or sixties who received an inactivated influenza vaccine. The CDR3 region has the DNA TGTGCCAGCAGTTGGACAATCGAAAAACTGTTTTTT. Its protein is CASSWTIEKLFF.